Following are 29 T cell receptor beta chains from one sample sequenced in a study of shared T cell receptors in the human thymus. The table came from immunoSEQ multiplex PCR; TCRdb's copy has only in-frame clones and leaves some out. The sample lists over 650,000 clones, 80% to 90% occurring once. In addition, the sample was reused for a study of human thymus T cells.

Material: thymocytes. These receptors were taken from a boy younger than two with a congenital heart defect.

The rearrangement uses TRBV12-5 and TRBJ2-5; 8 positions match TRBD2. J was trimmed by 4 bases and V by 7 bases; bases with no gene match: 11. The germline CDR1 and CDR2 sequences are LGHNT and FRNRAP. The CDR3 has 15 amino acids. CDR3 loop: CASATKAGAPETQYF. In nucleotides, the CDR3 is TGTGCTAGTGCTACAAAAGCGGGGGCCCCAGAGACCCAGTACTTC.

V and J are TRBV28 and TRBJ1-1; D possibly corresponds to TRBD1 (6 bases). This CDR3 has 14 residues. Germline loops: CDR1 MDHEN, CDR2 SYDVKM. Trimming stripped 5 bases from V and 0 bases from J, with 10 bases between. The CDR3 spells CASSKDSVNTEAFF. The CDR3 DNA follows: TGTGCCAGCAGTAAGGACAGTGTGAACACTGAAGCTTTCTTT.

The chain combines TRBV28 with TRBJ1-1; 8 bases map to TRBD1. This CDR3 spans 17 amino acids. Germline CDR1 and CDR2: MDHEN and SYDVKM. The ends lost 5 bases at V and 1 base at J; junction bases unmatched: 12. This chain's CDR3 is CASSPASLGQENTEAFF. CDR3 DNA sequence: TGTGCCAGCAGTCCCGCTTCCCTGGGACAGGAGAACACTGAAGCTTTCTTT.

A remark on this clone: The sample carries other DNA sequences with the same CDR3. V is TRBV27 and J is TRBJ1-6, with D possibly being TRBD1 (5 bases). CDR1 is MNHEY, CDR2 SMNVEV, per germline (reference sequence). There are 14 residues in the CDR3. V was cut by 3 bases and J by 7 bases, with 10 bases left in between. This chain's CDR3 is CASSFQGNNSPLHF. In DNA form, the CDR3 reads TGTGCCAGCAGTTTCCAGGGAAACAATTCACCCCTCCACTTT.

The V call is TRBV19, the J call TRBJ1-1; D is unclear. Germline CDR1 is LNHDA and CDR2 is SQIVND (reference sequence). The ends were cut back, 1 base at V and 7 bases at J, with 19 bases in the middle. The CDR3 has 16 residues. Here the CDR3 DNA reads TGTGCCAGTAGTATAGGGTGGAGAGATACAACTGATGAAGCTTTCTTT. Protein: CASSIGWRDTTDEAFF.

The CDR3 here is CASRSNPQPRTDTQYF. CDR3 DNA sequence: TGTGCCAGCAGATCGAACCCACAACCCCGCACAGATACGCAGTATTTT. The chain has TRBV5-8 and TRBJ2-3; the D is unclear. CDR3 length equals 16 residues. Germline lookup yields CDR1 SGHTS and CDR2 YDEGEE. With 5 bases removed from V and 1 base from J, the gap between germline ends came to 17 bases.

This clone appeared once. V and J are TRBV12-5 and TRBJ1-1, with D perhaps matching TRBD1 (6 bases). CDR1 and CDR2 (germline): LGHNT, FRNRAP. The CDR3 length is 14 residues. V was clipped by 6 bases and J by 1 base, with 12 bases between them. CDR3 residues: CASGSGHQNTEAFF. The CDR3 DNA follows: TGTGCTAGTGGATCGGGACACCAGAACACTGAAGCTTTCTTT.

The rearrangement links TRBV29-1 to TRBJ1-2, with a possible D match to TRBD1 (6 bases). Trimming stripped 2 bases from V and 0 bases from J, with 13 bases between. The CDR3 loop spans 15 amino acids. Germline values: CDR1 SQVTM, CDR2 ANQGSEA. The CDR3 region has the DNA TGCAGCGTTGAAAACGACAGGCGAACTAACTATGGCTACACCTTC. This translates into CSVENDRRTNYGYTF.

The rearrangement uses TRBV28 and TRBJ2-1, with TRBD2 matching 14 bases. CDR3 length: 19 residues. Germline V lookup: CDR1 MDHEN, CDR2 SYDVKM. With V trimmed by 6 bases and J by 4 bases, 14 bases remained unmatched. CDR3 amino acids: CASSPTSGRALWVYNEQFF. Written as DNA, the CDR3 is TGTGCCAGCAGCCCGACTAGCGGGAGGGCCCTTTGGGTATACAATGAGCAGTTCTTC. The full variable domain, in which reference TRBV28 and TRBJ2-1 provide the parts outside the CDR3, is DVKVTQSSRYLVKRTGEKVFLECVQDMDHENMFWYRQDPGLGLRLIYFSYDVKMKEKGDIPEGYSVSREKKERFSLILESASTNQTSMYLCASSPTSGRALWVYNEQFFGPGTRLTVL.

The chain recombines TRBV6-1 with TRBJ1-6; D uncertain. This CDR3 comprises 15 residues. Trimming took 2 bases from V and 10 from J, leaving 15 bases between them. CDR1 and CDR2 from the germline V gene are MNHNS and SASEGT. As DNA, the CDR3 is TGTGCCAGCAGTGAACTGAACAGACCCTTGTCACCCCTCCACTTT. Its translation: CASSELNRPLSPLHF.

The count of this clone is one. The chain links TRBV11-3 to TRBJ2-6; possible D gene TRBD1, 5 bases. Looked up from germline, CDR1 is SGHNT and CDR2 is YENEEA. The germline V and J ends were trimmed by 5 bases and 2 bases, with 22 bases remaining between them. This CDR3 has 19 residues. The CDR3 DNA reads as TGTGCCAGCAGCCCAGGGTCGGGCAGGGAATCCCCTGGGGCCAACGTCCTGACTTTC. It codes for CASSPGSGRESPGANVLTF.

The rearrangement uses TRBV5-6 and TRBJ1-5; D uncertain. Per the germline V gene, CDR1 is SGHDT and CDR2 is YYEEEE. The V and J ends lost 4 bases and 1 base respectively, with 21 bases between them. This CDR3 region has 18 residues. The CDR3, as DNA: TGTGCCAGCAGCAAAAGGACGGTGGGGAGAGCGAGCAATCAGCCCCAGCATTTT. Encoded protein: CASSKRTVGRASNQPQHF.

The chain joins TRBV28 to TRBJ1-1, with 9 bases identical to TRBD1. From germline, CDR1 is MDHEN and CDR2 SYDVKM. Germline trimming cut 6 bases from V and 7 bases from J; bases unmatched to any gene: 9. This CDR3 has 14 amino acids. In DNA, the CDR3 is TGTGCCAGCAGCCTGGCCGGGACAGGGAATGAAGCTTTCTTT. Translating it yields CASSLAGTGNEAFF.

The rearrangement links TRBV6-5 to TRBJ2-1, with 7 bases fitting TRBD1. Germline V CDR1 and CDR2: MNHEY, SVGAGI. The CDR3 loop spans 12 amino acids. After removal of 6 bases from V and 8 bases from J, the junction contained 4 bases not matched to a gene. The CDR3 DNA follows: TGTGCCAGCAGAAACAGGGGAGATGAGCAGTTCTTC. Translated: CASRNRGDEQFF.

CDR3 nucleotides: TGTGCCAGCAATCATAACTACCGGCAGGGATCCTCCCATGAGCAGTTCTTC. Protein: CASNHNYRQGSSHEQFF. V gene TRBV28 combines with J gene TRBJ2-1; weak D call: TRBD1 (5 bases). The ends were cut back, 7 bases at V and 8 bases at J, with 27 bases in the middle. The CDR3 contains 17 residues. Germline CDR1 is MDHEN and CDR2 is SYDVKM.

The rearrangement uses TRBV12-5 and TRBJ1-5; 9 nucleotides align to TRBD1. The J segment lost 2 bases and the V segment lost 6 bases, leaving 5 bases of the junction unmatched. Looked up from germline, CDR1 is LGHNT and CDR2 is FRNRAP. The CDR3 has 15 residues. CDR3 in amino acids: CASGWDRERNQPQHF. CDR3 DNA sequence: TGTGCTAGTGGCTGGGACAGGGAGCGCAATCAGCCCCAGCATTTT.

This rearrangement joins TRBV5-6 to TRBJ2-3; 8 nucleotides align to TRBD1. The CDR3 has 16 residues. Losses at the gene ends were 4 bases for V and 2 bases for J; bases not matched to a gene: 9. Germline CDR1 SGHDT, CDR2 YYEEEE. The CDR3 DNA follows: TGTGCCAGCAGCCCCAGACCGGGACAGGACACAGATACGCAGTATTTT. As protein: CASSPRPGQDTDTQYF. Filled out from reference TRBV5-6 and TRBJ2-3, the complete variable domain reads DAGVTQSPTHLIKTRGQQVTLRCSPKSGHDTVSWYQQALGQGPQFIFQYYEEEERQRGNFPDRFSGHQFPNYSSELNVNALLLGDSALYLCASSPRPGQDTDTQYFGPGTRLTVL.

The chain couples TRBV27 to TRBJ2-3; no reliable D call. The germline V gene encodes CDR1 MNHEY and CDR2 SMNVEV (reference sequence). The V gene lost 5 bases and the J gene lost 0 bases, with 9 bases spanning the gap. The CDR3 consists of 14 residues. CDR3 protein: CASSLTESTDTQYF. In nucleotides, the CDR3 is TGTGCCAGCAGTCTTACAGAAAGCACAGATACGCAGTATTTT.

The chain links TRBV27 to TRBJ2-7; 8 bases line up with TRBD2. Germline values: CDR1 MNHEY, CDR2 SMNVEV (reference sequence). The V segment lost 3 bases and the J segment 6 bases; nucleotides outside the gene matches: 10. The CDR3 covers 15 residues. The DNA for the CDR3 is TGTGCCAGCAGTTTTACCGGGAGGGCCGGGGGCGAGCAGTACTTC. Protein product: CASSFTGRAGGEQYF.

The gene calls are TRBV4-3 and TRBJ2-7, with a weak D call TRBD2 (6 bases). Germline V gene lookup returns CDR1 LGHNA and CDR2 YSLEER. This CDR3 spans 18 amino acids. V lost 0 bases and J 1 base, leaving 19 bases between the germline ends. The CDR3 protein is CASSQERDGGKRSYEQYF. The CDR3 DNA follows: TGCGCCAGCAGCCAAGAAAGAGATGGCGGGAAGAGGTCCTACGAGCAGTACTTC.

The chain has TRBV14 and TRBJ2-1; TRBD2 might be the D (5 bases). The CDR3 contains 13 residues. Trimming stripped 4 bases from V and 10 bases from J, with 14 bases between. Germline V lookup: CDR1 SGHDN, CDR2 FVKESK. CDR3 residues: CASSPTPGEEQFF. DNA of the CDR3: TGTGCCAGCAGCCCAACCCCCGGGGAAGAGCAGTTCTTC.

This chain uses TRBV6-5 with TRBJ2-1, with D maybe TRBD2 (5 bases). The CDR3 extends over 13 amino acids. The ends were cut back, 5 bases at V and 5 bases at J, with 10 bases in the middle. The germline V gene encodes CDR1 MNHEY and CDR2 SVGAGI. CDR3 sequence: CASSRGYNNEQFF. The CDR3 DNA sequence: TGTGCCAGCAGTCGGGGTTACAACAATGAGCAGTTCTTC.

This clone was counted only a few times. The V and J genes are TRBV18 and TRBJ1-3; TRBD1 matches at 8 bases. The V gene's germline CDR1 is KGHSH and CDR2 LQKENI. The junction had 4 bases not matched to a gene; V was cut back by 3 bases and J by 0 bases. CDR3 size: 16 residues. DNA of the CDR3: TGTGCCAGCTCACCCTCCGGGACAGGCTCTGGAAACACCATATATTTT. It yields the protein CASSPSGTGSGNTIYF. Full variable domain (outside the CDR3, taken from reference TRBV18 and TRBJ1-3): NAGVMQNPRHLVRRRGQEARLRCSPMKGHSHVYWYRQLPEEGLKFMVYLQKENIIDESGMPKERFSAEFPKEGPSILRIQQVVRGDSAAYFCASSPSGTGSGNTIYFGEGSWLTVV.

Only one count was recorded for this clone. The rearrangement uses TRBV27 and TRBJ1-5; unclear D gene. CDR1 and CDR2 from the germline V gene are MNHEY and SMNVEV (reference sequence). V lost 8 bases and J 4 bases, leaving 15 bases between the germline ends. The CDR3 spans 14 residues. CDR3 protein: CASGRRDRNQPQHF. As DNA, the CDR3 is TGTGCCAGCGGCCGTCGGGATCGAAATCAGCCCCAGCATTTT.

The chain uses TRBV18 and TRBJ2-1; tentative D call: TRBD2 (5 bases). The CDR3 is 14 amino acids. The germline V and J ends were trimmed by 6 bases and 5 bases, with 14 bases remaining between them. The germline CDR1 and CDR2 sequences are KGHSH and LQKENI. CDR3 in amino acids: CASSLYRRNNEQFF. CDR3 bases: TGTGCCAGCTCCCTCTATAGGAGGAACAATGAGCAGTTCTTC.

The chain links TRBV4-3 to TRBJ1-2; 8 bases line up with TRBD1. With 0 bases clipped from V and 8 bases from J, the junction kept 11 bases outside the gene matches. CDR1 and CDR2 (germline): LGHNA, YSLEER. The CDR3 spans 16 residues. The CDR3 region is CASSQEVGQGAKGYTF. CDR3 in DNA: TGCGCCAGCAGCCAAGAAGTCGGGCAGGGGGCAAAAGGCTACACCTTC.

The CDR3 sequence is CASSQEGGFYEQYF. CDR3 in DNA: TGTGCCAGCAGCCAAGAAGGGGGATTCTACGAGCAGTACTTC. V is TRBV4-2 and J is TRBJ2-7; weak D call: TRBD1 (6 bases). Trimming removed 0 bases at V and 3 bases at J, with 9 bases between. Germline assignment: CDR1 LGHNA and CDR2 YNFKEQ. The CDR3 extends over 14 amino acids.

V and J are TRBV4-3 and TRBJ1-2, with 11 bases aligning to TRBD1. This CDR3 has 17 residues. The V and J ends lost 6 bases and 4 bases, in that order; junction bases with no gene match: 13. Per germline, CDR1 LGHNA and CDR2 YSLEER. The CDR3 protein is CASSAGTGGLLVYGYTF. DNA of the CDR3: TGCGCCAGCAGTGCCGGGACAGGGGGTTTGTTGGTCTATGGCTACACCTTC.

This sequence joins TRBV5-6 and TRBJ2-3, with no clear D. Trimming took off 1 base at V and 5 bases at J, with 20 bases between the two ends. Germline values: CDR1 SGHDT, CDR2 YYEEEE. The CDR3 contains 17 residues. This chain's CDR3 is CASSLCPPPSTGDTQYF. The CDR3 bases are TGTGCCAGCAGCTTGTGTCCCCCGCCCTCAACTGGAGATACGCAGTATTTT.